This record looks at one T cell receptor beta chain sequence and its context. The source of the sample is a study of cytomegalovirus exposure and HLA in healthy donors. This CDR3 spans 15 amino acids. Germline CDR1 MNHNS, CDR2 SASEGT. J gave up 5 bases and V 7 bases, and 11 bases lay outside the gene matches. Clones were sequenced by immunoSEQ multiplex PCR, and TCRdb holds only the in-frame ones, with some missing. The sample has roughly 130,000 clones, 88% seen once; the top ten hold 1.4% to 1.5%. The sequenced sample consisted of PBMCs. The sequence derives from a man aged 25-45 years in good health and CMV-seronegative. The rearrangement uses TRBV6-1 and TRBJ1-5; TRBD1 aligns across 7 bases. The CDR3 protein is CASTAGDSDYQPQHF. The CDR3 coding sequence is TGTGCCAGCACGGCCGGGGACAGCGATTATCAGCCCCAGCATTTT.